This T cell receptor (beta chain) was identified in a study of shared clonotypes between healthy human individuals. Study-level results: The sharing of 4% to 5.5% of naive CD4 clonotypes was seen across a handful of donors.

In germline, CDR1 is MDHEN, CDR2 SYDVKM. There are 15 residues in the CDR3. V shed 7 bases and J 3 bases; nucleotides not matched to a gene: 10. Comment on this clone: Its antigen remains unidentified.

The run depth of the assay was deep. The assay was immunoSEQ multiplex PCR, and TCRdb's table has in-frame clones only and misses some. The repertoire holds some 2,100,000 clones, with approximately 96% as singletons. The clonotype originates from a young man in good health. The rearrangement uses TRBV28 and TRBJ2-7; 9 nucleotides align to TRBD1. Sequences were obtained from naive CD4+ T cells sorted from blood. Subset noted: CD45RA+ positively selected. CDR3 in DNA: TGTGCCAGCACCCCCTCCCGGGACAGGGTCTACGAGCAGTACTTC. Translation gives CASTPSRDRVYEQYF.